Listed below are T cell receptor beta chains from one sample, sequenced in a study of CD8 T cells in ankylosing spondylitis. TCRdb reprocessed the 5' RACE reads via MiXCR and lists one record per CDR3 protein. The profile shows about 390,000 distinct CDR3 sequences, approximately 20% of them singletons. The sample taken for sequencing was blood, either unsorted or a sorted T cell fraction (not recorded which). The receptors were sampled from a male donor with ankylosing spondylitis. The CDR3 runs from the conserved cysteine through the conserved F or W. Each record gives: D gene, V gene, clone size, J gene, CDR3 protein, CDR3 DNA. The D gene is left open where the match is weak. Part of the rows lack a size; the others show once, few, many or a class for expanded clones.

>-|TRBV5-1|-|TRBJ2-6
CASSPGGLPGANVLTF
TGCGCCAGCAGCCCAGGAGGCTTGCCTGGGGCCAACGTCCTGACTTTC
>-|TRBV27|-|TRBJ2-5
CASSSVAQETQYF
TGTGCCAGCAGTTCCGTTGCCCAAGAGACCCAGTACTTC
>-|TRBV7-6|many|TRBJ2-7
CASSSPQGIRNEQYF
TGTGCCAGCAGCTCCCCACAGGGAATTAGAAACGAGCAGTACTTC
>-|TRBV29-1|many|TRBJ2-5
CSVESTDQETQYF
TGCAGCGTTGAATCTACAGACCAAGAGACCCAGTACTTC
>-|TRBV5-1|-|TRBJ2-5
CASSYRDQAWQETQYF
TGCGCCAGCAGCTACCGGGACCAGGCTTGGCAAGAGACCCAGTACTTC
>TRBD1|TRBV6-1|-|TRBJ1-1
CASRDRTGGGYTEAFF
TGTGCCAGCAGGGACAGGACAGGGGGGGGTTACACTGAAGCTTTCTTT
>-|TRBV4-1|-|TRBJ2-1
CASSHPRYNEQFF
TGCGCCAGCAGCCATCCGCGCTACAATGAGCAGTTCTTC
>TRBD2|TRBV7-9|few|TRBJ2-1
CASRLARDEQFF
TGTGCCAGCAGACTAGCGCGCGATGAGCAGTTCTTC
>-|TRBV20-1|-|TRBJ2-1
CSAQGLLYEQFF
TGCAGTGCACAGGGACTATTGTATGAGCAGTTCTTC
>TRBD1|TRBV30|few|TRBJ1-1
CAWSPGTAGTEAFF
TGTGCCTGGAGTCCAGGGACAGCGGGTACTGAAGCTTTCTTT
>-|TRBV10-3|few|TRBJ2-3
CAIGESQGFQVTDTQYF
TGTGCCATCGGAGAGTCACAGGGATTTCAGGTCACAGATACGCAGTATTTT
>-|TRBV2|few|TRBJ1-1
CASTQLGPSQGEAFF
TGTGCCAGCACCCAACTAGGGCCGAGCCAGGGGGAAGCTTTCTTT
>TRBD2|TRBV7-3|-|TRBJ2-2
CASSKGASGIITGELFF
TGTGCCAGCAGCAAAGGGGCTAGCGGGATTATCACCGGGGAGCTGTTTTTT
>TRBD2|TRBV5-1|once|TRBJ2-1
CASSPGTSGPLLYNEQFF
TGCGCCAGCAGCCCCGGGACTAGCGGTCCATTGCTCTACAATGAGCAGTTCTTC
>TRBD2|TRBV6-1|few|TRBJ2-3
CASRTPSGRGTDTQYF
TGTGCCAGCAGAACGCCTAGCGGGCGAGGGACAGATACGCAGTATTTT
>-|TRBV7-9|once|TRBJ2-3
CASSQTTETDTQYF
TGTGCCAGCAGCCAAACGACAGAAACAGATACGCAGTATTTT
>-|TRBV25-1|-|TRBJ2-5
CASSELGAGETQYF
TGTGCCAGCAGTGAACTGGGGGCGGGAGAGACCCAGTACTTC
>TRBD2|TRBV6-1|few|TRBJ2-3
CASTRLAGDWADTQYF
TGTGCCAGCACCAGACTAGCGGGAGATTGGGCAGATACGCAGTATTTT
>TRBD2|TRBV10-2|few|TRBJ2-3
CASSEGTSHTQYF
TGCGCCAGCAGTGAGGGGACTAGTCATACGCAGTATTTT
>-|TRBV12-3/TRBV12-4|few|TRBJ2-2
CASRSPGTPFTGELFF
TGTGCCAGCAGAAGTCCCGGGACTCCATTCACCGGGGAGCTGTTTTTT
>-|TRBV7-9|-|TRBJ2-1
CASSLIGGGSYNEQFF
TGTGCCAGCAGCTTAATAGGGGGTGGCTCCTACAATGAGCAGTTCTTC
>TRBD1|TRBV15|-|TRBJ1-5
CATSRERNRGITEPQHF
TGTGCCACCAGCAGAGAGAGGAACAGGGGAATTACGGAGCCCCAGCATTTT
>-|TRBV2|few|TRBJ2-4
CASNAWGAKNIQYF
TGTGCCAGCAACGCTTGGGGAGCCAAAAACATTCAGTACTTC
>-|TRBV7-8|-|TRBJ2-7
CASSQNRAAAEQYF
TGTGCCAGCAGCCAGAACAGGGCCGCTGCCGAGCAGTACTTC
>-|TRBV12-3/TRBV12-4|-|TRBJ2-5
CASSTPPVETQYF
TGTGCCAGCAGTACACCCCCTGTGGAGACCCAGTACTTC
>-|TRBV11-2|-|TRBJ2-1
CASSLLGFLNEQFF
TGTGCCAGCAGCTTACTTGGATTCTTGAATGAGCAGTTCTTC
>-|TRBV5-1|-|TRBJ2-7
CASSFGGGDVYEQYF
TGCGCCAGCAGCTTCGGGGGCGGGGATGTCTACGAGCAGTACTTC
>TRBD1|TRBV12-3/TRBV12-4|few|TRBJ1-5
CASSLAGQAWSNQPQHF
TGTGCCAGCAGTTTAGCAGGACAGGCCTGGAGCAATCAGCCCCAGCATTTT
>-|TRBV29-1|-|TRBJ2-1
CSVEGRALRQFF
TGCAGCGTTGAAGGCAGGGCGCTGAGGCAGTTCTTC
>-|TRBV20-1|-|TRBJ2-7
CSARAGGSYEQYF
TGCAGTGCTAGAGCTGGCGGCTCCTACGAGCAGTACTTC
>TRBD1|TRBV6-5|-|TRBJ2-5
CASSYRRTGDFQETQYF
TGTGCCAGCAGTTACCGGAGGACAGGGGATTTCCAAGAGACCCAGTACTTC
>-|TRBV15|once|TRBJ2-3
CATSGPPLRETQYF
TGTGCCACCAGCGGGCCCCCCTTGAGGGAGACGCAGTATTTT
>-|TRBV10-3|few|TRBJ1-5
CAISEQLSNQPQHF
TGTGCCATCAGTGAGCAGCTAAGCAATCAGCCCCAGCATTTT
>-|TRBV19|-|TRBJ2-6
CASSKGVSGANVLTF
TGTGCCAGTAGCAAAGGGGTCTCTGGGGCCAACGTCCTGACTTTC
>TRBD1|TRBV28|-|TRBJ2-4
CASGTGTGNIQYF
TGTGCCAGCGGCACCGGGACAGGGAACATTCAGTACTTC
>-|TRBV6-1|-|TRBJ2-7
CASSEVNRDYEQYF
TGTGCCAGCAGTGAAGTGAACAGGGACTACGAGCAGTACTTC
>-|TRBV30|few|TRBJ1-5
CAWNNGGLQPQHF
TGTGCCTGGAATAACGGGGGGCTTCAGCCCCAGCATTTT
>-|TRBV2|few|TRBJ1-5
CASSLTTVGPQHF
TGTGCCAGCAGCCTTACCACCGTGGGGCCCCAGCATTTT
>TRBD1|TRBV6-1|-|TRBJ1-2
CASRPGQETYGYTF
TGTGCCAGCAGGCCAGGACAGGAAACATATGGCTACACCTTC
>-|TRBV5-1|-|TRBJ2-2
CASSLDWRYTGELFF
TGCGCCAGCAGCTTGGACTGGCGATACACCGGGGAGCTGTTTTTT
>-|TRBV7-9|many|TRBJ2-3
CASHQDTDTQYF
TGTGCCAGCCACCAAGACACAGATACGCAGTATTTT
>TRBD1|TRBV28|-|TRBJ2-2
CASSLGDRTNTGELFF
TGTGCCAGCAGTTTAGGGGACAGGACGAACACCGGGGAGCTGTTTTTT
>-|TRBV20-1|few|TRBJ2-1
CSAPVYGGSYNEQFF
TGCAGTGCCCCAGTTTACGGCGGATCCTACAATGAGCAGTTCTTC
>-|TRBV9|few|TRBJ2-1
CASSGLAGRESYNEQFF
TGTGCCAGCAGCGGCCTGGCGGGACGGGAGTCCTACAATGAGCAGTTCTTC
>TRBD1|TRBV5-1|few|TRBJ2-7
CASSLPGTGVVEQYF
TGCGCCAGCAGCTTGCCCGGGACAGGGGTTGTGGAGCAGTACTTC
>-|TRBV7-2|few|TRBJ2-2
CASSSRRNTGELFF
TGTGCCAGCAGCTCGAGACGGAACACCGGGGAGCTGTTTTTT
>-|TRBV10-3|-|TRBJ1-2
CAISEPTTGYTF
TGTGCCATCAGTGAGCCGACCACTGGCTACACCTTC
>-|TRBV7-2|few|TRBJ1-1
CASSYSSWPNTEAFF
TGTGCCAGCAGCTACTCCTCCTGGCCAAACACTGAAGCTTTCTTT
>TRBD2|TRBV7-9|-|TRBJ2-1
CASSPKIRLAVYNEQFF
TGTGCCAGCAGCCCAAAAATTCGACTAGCGGTCTACAATGAGCAGTTCTTC